This paragraph covers one T cell receptor (beta chain) sequence. Its specificity is not known. The data were obtained in a study of T-cell memory formation after mild COVID-19. TCRdb passed the 5' RACE reads through MiXCR, listing each CDR3 protein once. The sample has 530,000 or so distinct CDR3 sequences, around 16% seen once. Study outcomes and limitations: The main location of contracting CD4+ clones was CM and EM, and that of contracting CD8+ clones was EMRA. Later expanders leaned toward CD4+, whereas clones contracting from day 15 to 85 were balanced CD4/CD8.

Germline V gene sequence: CDR1 SQVTM, CDR2 ANQGSEA. The length of the CDR3 is 14 residues. The ends were cut back, 7 bases at V and 0 bases at J, with 16 bases in the middle. This TCR derives from an adult woman who had mild COVID-19 (a few samples of this study predate the infection). Cell type and time point are not known. The sequenced sample was PBMCs or a T cell subset sorted from them (not recorded which). This chain uses TRBV29-1 with TRBJ2-7, with D possibly TRBD1 on 7 matching bases. CDR3 residues: CSGLGGDSSYEQYF. The CDR3 DNA reads TGCAGCGGGCTCGGAGGGGACAGCTCCTACGAGCAGTACTTC.